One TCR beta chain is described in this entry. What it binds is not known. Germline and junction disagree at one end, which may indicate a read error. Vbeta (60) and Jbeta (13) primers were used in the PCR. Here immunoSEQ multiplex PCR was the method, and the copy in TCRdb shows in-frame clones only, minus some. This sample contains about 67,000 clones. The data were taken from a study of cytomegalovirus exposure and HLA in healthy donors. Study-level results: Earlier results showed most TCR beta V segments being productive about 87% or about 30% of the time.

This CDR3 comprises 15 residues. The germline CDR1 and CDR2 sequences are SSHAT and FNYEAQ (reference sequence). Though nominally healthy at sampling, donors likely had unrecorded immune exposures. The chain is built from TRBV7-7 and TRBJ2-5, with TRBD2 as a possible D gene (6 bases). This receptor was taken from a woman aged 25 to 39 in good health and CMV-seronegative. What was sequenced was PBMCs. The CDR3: CASSLVLADQETQYF. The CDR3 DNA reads TGTGCTAGCAGCTTAGTACTAGCAGACCAAGAGACCCAGTACTTC.